This T cell receptor beta chain was captured by sequencing in a study of cytomegalovirus exposure and HLA in healthy donors. In the PCR, 60 Vbeta and 13 Jbeta primers were used. Repertoires were generated with immunoSEQ multiplex PCR, while TCRdb's copy carries only in-frame clones and drops some. The sample has approximately 120,000 clones; roughly 71% are singletons. This receptor was identified in a woman between 50 and 59 years old in good health and CMV-seropositive. The sequenced material came from PBMCs.

This CDR3 is CASRDRKDTQYF. CDR3 in DNA: TGTGCCAGCAGAGACAGGAAAGATACGCAGTATTTT. The gene calls are TRBV6-5 and TRBJ2-3, with D perhaps TRBD1 (6 bases). CDR3 size: 12 residues. CDR1 is MNHEY, CDR2 SVGAGI, per germline. V lost 6 bases and J 5 bases, leaving 9 bases between the germline ends.